This TCR beta chain was observed in a study of T cell repertoires in cytomegalovirus infection. Study overall: An indication of both CMV infection and matching HLA type came from public TCR beta signatures.

The length of the CDR3 is 13 residues. Trimming left V 5 bases short and J 7 bases short, with 14 bases between. The germline gives CDR1 SGHVS, CDR2 FQNEAQ. TCRdb reanalysed the reads using MiXCR and keeps one entry per CDR3 protein. The sample shows a few hundred thousand distinct CDR3 sequences, roughly 42% of them seen only once. In the case of this clonotype: What it binds is unknown.

Specimen: cultured PBMCs, collected from culture after CMV antigen stimulation. This receptor was taken from a human donor in good health (CMV status not recorded). Some clones in this sample may be carry-over from other donors' samples. The chain uses TRBV7-8 and TRBJ2-5; D remains unclear. The CDR3 DNA is TGTGCCAGCAGCCCATTACCAGGTTGGACCCAGTACTTC. It translates to CASSPLPGWTQYF.